These 12 T cell receptor beta chains were sequenced from one sample in a study of T cells after posttransplantation cyclophosphamide. Busulfan-fludarabine conditioning, marrow transplant, and cyclophosphamide on days +3 and +4 were administered. The repertoire was sequenced with immunoSEQ multiplex PCR; TCRdb's copy has only in-frame clones and lacks some. The sample records roughly 20,000 clones, roughly 87% being singletons. This specimen consisted of PBMCs, obtained after allogeneic stem cell transplant with posttransplant cyclophosphamide. The receptor source for this set is a female patient in her 40s who received an allogeneic stem cell transplant from a related donor, was CMV-positive, and had no GVHD. Some of the T cells may derive from the graft donor.

V is TRBV11-3 and J is TRBJ2-7; D possibly corresponds to TRBD1 (5 bases). Per the germline V gene, CDR1 is SGHNT and CDR2 is YENEEA. This CDR3 region has 14 residues. Trimming removed 0 bases at V and 5 bases at J, with 11 bases between. The CDR3 DNA is TGTGCCAGCAGCTTAGATGGGGAAGGGGACGAGCAGTACTTC. This translates into CASSLDGEGDEQYF. Using reference TRBV11-3 and TRBJ2-7 for the parts outside the CDR3, the full variable domain is EAGVVQSPRYKIIEKKQPVAFWCNPISGHNTLYWYLQNLGQGPELLIRYENEEAVDDSQLPKDRFSAERLKGVDSTLKIQPAELGDSAVYLCASSLDGEGDEQYFGPGTRLTVT.

V is TRBV11-2 and J is TRBJ2-1; the match to TRBD2 covers 8 bases. The V segment lost 2 bases and the J segment 2 bases; nucleotides outside the gene matches: 8. The CDR3 runs to 17 residues. Germline loops: CDR1 SGHAT, CDR2 FQNNGV. The CDR3 region has the DNA TGTGCCAGCAGCTTATGGGGCGGGAGGCCTACCTACAATGAGCAGTTCTTC. Amino acid sequence: CASSLWGGRPTYNEQFF.

This rearrangement joins TRBV30 to TRBJ1-1; possibly TRBD1 for D (5 bases). The CDR3 contains 13 residues. The V gene's germline CDR1 is GTSNPN and CDR2 SVGIG (reference sequence). The germline V and J ends were trimmed by 0 bases and 3 bases, with 8 bases remaining between them. The CDR3 DNA is TGTGCCTGGAGTGTAGGCAGGGACACTGAAGCTTTCTTT. Its protein product is CAWSVGRDTEAFF. The full variable domain, in which reference TRBV30 and TRBJ1-1 provide the parts outside the CDR3, is SQTIHQWPATLVQPVGSPLSLECTVEGTSNPNLYWYRQAAGRGLQLLFYSVGIGQISSEVPQNLSASRPQDRQFILSSKKLLLSDSGFYLCAWSVGRDTEAFFGQGTRLTVV.

This rearrangement joins TRBV19 to TRBJ1-1, with D unclear. In germline, CDR1 is LNHDA, CDR2 SQIVND (reference sequence). The CDR3 runs 14 residues. The ends were cut back, 1 base at V and 1 base at J, with 7 bases in the middle. DNA of the CDR3: TGTGCCAGTAGTATAGCGTTCCGGAACACTGAAGCTTTCTTT. It encodes CASSIAFRNTEAFF.

The V call is TRBV27, the J call TRBJ2-7; perhaps TRBD2 as D (5 bases). V gave up 4 bases and J gave up 9 bases, with 16 bases separating them. The V gene's germline CDR1 is MNHEY and CDR2 SMNVEV (reference sequence). The CDR3 runs 13 residues. CDR3 residues: CASSYGLWGAQYF. The CDR3 DNA follows: TGTGCCAGCAGTTACGGTCTGTGGGGAGCGCAGTACTTC.

In nucleotides, the CDR3 is TGTGCCAGCAGCCAGACGGGGATACAAGAGACCCAGTACTTC. It encodes CASSQTGIQETQYF. The chain has TRBV7-2 and TRBJ2-5; a possible D gene is TRBD2 (5 bases). CDR3 size: 14 residues. Trimming pared 5 bases from V and 2 bases from J, leaving 12 bases between. Per the germline V gene, CDR1 is SGHTA and CDR2 is FQGNSA.

This sequence joins TRBV2 and TRBJ2-7, with TRBD1 as a possible D gene (5 bases). Germline V gene data show CDR1 as SNHLY and CDR2 as FYNNEI. The ends were cut back, 6 bases at V and 3 bases at J, with 15 bases in the middle. The CDR3 is 14 amino acids. For the CDR3, the DNA is TGTGCCAGCAGGAAGGGGCAGGAAGTCTACGAGCAGTACTTC. This codes for CASRKGQEVYEQYF.

The V and J genes are TRBV7-2 and TRBJ2-1; TRBD2 aligns across 15 bases. The J segment lost 6 bases and the V segment lost 5 bases, leaving 8 bases of the junction unmatched. CDR1 is SGHTA, CDR2 FQGNSA, per germline. CDR3 length equals 17 residues. DNA of the CDR3: TGTGCCAGCAGCCTCACCTCGGGACTAGCGGGAGGCAATGAGCAGTTCTTC. This encodes CASSLTSGLAGGNEQFF.

The CDR3 region is CASSPRDRGETQYF. The CDR3 DNA reads as TGTGCCAGCTCACCCCGGGACAGGGGTGAGACCCAGTACTTC. The V call is TRBV18, the J call TRBJ2-5; TRBD1 aligns across 10 bases. V lost 3 bases and J lost 5; bases outside the gene matches: 3. This CDR3 spans 14 amino acids. Germline V gene data show CDR1 as KGHSH and CDR2 as LQKENI.

The chain joins TRBV27 to TRBJ2-7; D remains ambiguous. The germline CDR1 and CDR2 sequences are MNHEY and SMNVEV (reference sequence). The ends were cut back, 8 bases at V and 6 bases at J, with 8 bases in the middle. The CDR3 contains 10 residues. CDR3 bases: TGTGCCAGCCACAGCAGCGAGCAGTACTTC. Its protein product is CASHSSEQYF.

Comments on this clone: At one of its ends the junction is not consistent with the germline gene, which may arise from a read error. This chain uses TRBV7-2 with TRBJ1-2, with D unclear. In germline, CDR1 is SGHTA, CDR2 FQGNSA. This CDR3 is 14 amino acids long. DNA for the CDR3: TGTGCCAGCAACTTAGCATTGCGGGGAGGAGGCTACACCTTC. The encoded protein is CASNLALRGGGYTF.

V gene TRBV7-9 combines with J gene TRBJ2-7; 11 bases are shared with TRBD2. This CDR3 contains 14 residues. Germline-derived CDR1 and CDR2 are SEHNR and FQNEAQ (reference sequence). The V segment lost 5 bases and the J segment 8 bases; nucleotides outside the gene matches: 8. The CDR3 nucleotides are TGTGCCAGCAGCCAGACTAGCGGGAAGATAAAGCAGTACTTC. It yields the protein CASSQTSGKIKQYF.